Shown below are 20 T cell receptor beta chains from a single sample sequenced in a study of response to subunit inactivated influenza vaccine. TCRdb itself ran the RT-PCR reads through MiXCR, one entry per CDR3 protein. The table lists about 540,000 distinct CDR3 sequences, under 30% of them singletons, with under 3.5% in the top ten. The same data also contributed to another study, on T cells expressing NK-cell markers. That report adds: UMIs accompanied the 5'RACE template switching by which TCR beta cDNA was made.

Sample: CD4+ T cells sorted from PBMCs, taken 11 to 12 days after vaccination. The receptor source for this set is a man aged 50 to 59 who received an inactivated influenza vaccine.

This clonotype was seen more than once but under ten times. The V gene is TRBV10-3, the J gene TRBJ2-7; 8 bases are shared with TRBD1. The germline V gene has CDR1 ENHRY and CDR2 SYGVKD. The CDR3 length is 15 residues. With V trimmed by 2 bases and J by 5 bases, 8 bases remained unmatched. In nucleotides, the CDR3 is TGTGCCATCAGTGAGATAGGACAGGGAGAACACGAGCAGTACTTC. It specifies CAISEIGQGEHEQYF.

The chain combines TRBV12-3 or TRBV12-4 with TRBJ1-1, with D maybe TRBD1 (6 bases). V lost 2 bases to trimming and J lost 4 bases, with 11 bases between them. This CDR3 region has 14 residues. The CDR3 region is CASSLNQGTTEAFF. The CDR3 DNA reads as TGTGCCAGCAGTTTAAACCAGGGGACCACTGAAGCTTTCTTT.

V and J are TRBV28 and TRBJ2-5, with TRBD2 as a possible D gene (6 bases). Germline assignment: CDR1 MDHEN and CDR2 SYDVKM. The germline V and J ends were trimmed by 7 bases and 5 bases, with 29 bases remaining between them. This CDR3 has 18 amino acids. The CDR3 DNA reads as TGTGCCAGCAAATGGGCGGGAAGCCAATCTCCTTACTGGGAGACCCAGTACTTC. It translates to CASKWAGSQSPYWETQYF.

This clonotype was counted between two and nine times. The V gene is TRBV7-2, the J gene TRBJ2-7, with D possibly TRBD1 on 6 matching bases. The ends were cut back, 3 bases at V and 4 bases at J, with 13 bases in the middle. The CDR3 has 14 residues. The V gene's germline CDR1 is SGHTA and CDR2 FQGNSA. The CDR3 here is CASSFSGQFYEQYF. CDR3 DNA: TGTGCCAGCAGCTTTTCGGGACAATTTTACGAGCAGTACTTC.

This clonotype has a count of ten or more. The rearrangement links TRBV4-2 to TRBJ2-5; 7 positions agree with TRBD1. This CDR3 is 15 amino acids long. V trimming: 0 bases; J trimming: 4 bases; junction bases outside the gene matches: 5. Germline V gene sequence: CDR1 LGHNA, CDR2 YNFKEQ. CDR3 in amino acids: CASSQEGQLGETQYF. CDR3 coding DNA: TGTGCCAGCAGCCAAGAGGGACAGTTGGGAGAGACCCAGTACTTC.

The rearrangement joins TRBV10-3 to TRBJ2-7, with 11 bases that match TRBD2. The junction had 4 bases not matched to a gene; V was cut back by 6 bases and J by 3 bases. Germline V lookup: CDR1 ENHRY, CDR2 SYGVKD. This CDR3 is 14 amino acids long. The CDR3 DNA sequence: TGTGCCATCAGGGGGACTAGCGGAAACTACGAGCAGTACTTC. It specifies CAIRGTSGNYEQYF.

This clonotype was observed a few times. This rearrangement joins TRBV6-1 to TRBJ1-6, with 8 bases fitting TRBD1. Germline CDR1 reads MNHNS; CDR2 reads SASEGT. This CDR3 is built from 15 residues. The V gene end was trimmed by 3 bases and the J gene end by 7 bases; junction bases not matched to a gene: 5. This CDR3 reads CASSEQGAGNSPLHF. CDR3 in DNA: TGTGCCAGCAGTGAGCAGGGGGCGGGCAATTCACCCCTCCACTTT.

This sequence joins TRBV6-2 or TRBV6-3 and TRBJ2-5; TRBD2 matches at 8 bases. The germline V gene encodes CDR1 MNHEY and CDR2 SVGEGT. V lost 5 bases to trimming and J lost 4 bases; unmatched junction nucleotides: 9. This CDR3 has 15 amino acids. In DNA, the CDR3 is TGTGCCAGCAGTCCAAGGACGGGAGGGCGAGAGACCCAGTACTTC. Its protein product is CASSPRTGGRETQYF.

This clonotype occurred a few times. The genes are TRBV7-6 and TRBJ2-2; D is undetermined. This CDR3 contains 14 residues. Trimming pared 1 base from V and 5 bases from J, leaving 8 bases between. Germline CDR1 SGHVS, CDR2 FNYEAQ. DNA of the CDR3: TGTGCCAGCAGCTTAGAATCCGTAACCGGGGAGCTGTTTTTT. As protein: CASSLESVTGELFF.

This clonotype showed up just a few times. The chain carries TRBV9 and TRBJ1-6; D gene ambiguous. CDR3 length: 16 amino acids. From germline, CDR1 is SGDLS and CDR2 YYNGEE. V was pared by 0 bases and J by 3 bases, with 10 bases between. This CDR3 reads CASSVAAGSYNSPLHF. CDR3 sequence (DNA): TGTGCCAGCAGCGTAGCGGCGGGAAGCTATAATTCACCCCTCCACTTT.

V and J are TRBV7-2 and TRBJ2-1; TRBD1 matches 8 bases. Germline loops: CDR1 SGHTA, CDR2 FQGNSA. This CDR3 has 14 residues. The V and J ends lost 5 bases and 5 bases, in that order; junction bases with no gene match: 5. The CDR3 nucleotides read TGTGCCAGCAGCCAAAGCAGGGGGCACAATGAGCAGTTCTTC. Amino acids: CASSQSRGHNEQFF.

The chain recombines TRBV3-1 with TRBJ2-7; 11 bases fit TRBD1. The CDR3 is made up of 14 amino acids. Germline assignment: CDR1 LGHDT and CDR2 YNNKEL (reference sequence). With V trimmed by 2 bases and J by 7 bases, 4 bases remained unmatched. The DNA of the CDR3 is TGTGCCAGCAGCCAACGAGGGACAGGGGGAGAGCAGTACTTC. It yields the protein CASSQRGTGGEQYF.

This rearrangement joins TRBV18 to TRBJ2-1; D is unresolved. CDR3 size: 12 residues. V lost 6 bases, J lost 0 bases, and 3 bases lay in between. CDR1 is KGHSH and CDR2 is LQKENI in the germline V gene. The CDR3 coding sequence is TGTGCCAGCTCCCACTCCTACAATGAGCAGTTCTTC. Its translation is CASSHSYNEQFF.

Only a few counts were recorded for this clonotype. This chain uses TRBV20-1 with TRBJ1-1; 10 bases agree with TRBD1. Germline lookup yields CDR1 DFQATT and CDR2 SNEGSKA (reference sequence). This CDR3 is built from 13 residues. Losses at the gene ends were 2 bases for V and 5 bases for J; bases not matched to a gene: 2. CDR3 residues: CSARPGQGTEAFF. CDR3 coding DNA: TGCAGTGCTAGACCGGGACAGGGGACTGAAGCTTTCTTT.

V gene TRBV11-2 combines with J gene TRBJ2-7; the D gene could be TRBD1 or TRBD2 (5 bases each). This CDR3 spans 15 amino acids. Per germline, CDR1 SGHAT and CDR2 FQNNGV. Trimming cost V 4 bases and J 3 bases, with 16 bases left between them. CDR3 nucleotides: TGTGCCAGCAGCTCTCCCCGGGGCAGGGACTACGAGCAGTACTTC. This encodes CASSSPRGRDYEQYF.

The sample holds a few counts of this clonotype. This chain links TRBV5-1 with TRBJ2-1; 7 bases match TRBD1. The CDR3 length is 17 residues. The trim removed 4 bases at V and 1 base at J, leaving 11 bases unmatched. Germline V gene data show CDR1 as SGHRS and CDR2 as YFSETQ. CDR3 region: CASSVLQGQGSYNEQFF. The CDR3 DNA sequence: TGCGCCAGCAGCGTGTTACAGGGGCAAGGTTCCTACAATGAGCAGTTCTTC. Complete variable domain (other parts from reference TRBV5-1 and TRBJ2-1): KAGVTQTPRYLIKTRGQQVTLSCSPISGHRSVSWYQQTPGQGLQFLFEYFSETQRNKGNFPGRFSGRQFSNSRSEMNVSTLELGDSALYLCASSVLQGQGSYNEQFFGPGTRLTVL.

The chain employs TRBV10-3 and TRBJ2-1; 7 bases line up with TRBD2. The trim removed 10 bases at V and 10 bases at J, leaving 7 bases unmatched. The germline CDR1 and CDR2 sequences are ENHRY and SYGVKD. CDR3 length equals 11 residues. As DNA, the CDR3 is TGTGCCACCAAACTAGCGAGGGAGCAGTTCTTC. Translated, it gives CATKLAREQFF.

This clonotype was seen only once. V gene TRBV6-1 combines with J gene TRBJ2-7, with D possibly TRBD2 on 6 matching bases. CDR1 and CDR2 (germline): MNHNS, SASEGT. Trimming stripped 9 bases from V and 0 bases from J, with 15 bases between. The CDR3 is 14 amino acids. This CDR3 is CASRGTFSSYEQYF. Here the CDR3 DNA reads TGTGCCAGTCGGGGGACCTTTAGCTCCTACGAGCAGTACTTC.

The CDR3 here is CASSTTRGRRSYEQYF. The CDR3 region has the DNA TGTGCCAGCAGTACCACCCGCGGGAGACGCTCCTACGAGCAGTACTTC. The V and J genes are TRBV7-8 and TRBJ2-7; 7 bases align to TRBD2. In germline, CDR1 is SGHVS, CDR2 FQNEAQ. There are 16 residues in the CDR3. Trimming removed 6 bases from V and 0 bases from J; junction bases left unmatched: 11.

This clonotype was seen repeatedly, ten times or more. The J gene is TRBJ2-3, the V gene TRBV18; no clear D. Germline V gene data show CDR1 as KGHSH and CDR2 as LQKENI. This CDR3 has 12 amino acids. V lost 1 base, J lost 4 bases, and 3 bases lay in between. The DNA for the CDR3 is TGTGCCAGCTCACCACAGGCAGATACGCAGTATTTT. Amino acid sequence: CASSPQADTQYF.